The clone carrying this TCR beta chain is a singleton in its sample. The antigen is not known. The entry originates in a study of shared clonotypes between healthy human individuals. TCRdb's table, derived via immunoSEQ multiplex PCR, lists solely in-frame clones and lacks some. In the table there are about 2.5 million clones, around 93% of which are singletons. The CDR3 runs 16 residues. The V end was cut by 5 bases, the J end by 0 bases, with 16 bases between. Germline V lookup: CDR1 MDHEN, CDR2 SYDVKM. General study findings and limits: Generation probabilities were higher for clonotypes shared across all four sorted-subset donors than for unshared ones.

The chain links TRBV28 to TRBJ1-2; perhaps TRBD1 as D (5 bases). The specimen sequenced was naive CD4+ T cells from PBMCs. Regarding subset: CD45RA+ positively selected. The clonotype was recovered from a man younger than 30 in good health. Some clones in this sample may be carry-over from other donors' samples. The CDR3 loop reads CASSGWGDSPNYGYTF. CDR3 coding DNA: TGTGCCAGCAGTGGCTGGGGAGACAGCCCTAACTATGGCTACACCTTC.